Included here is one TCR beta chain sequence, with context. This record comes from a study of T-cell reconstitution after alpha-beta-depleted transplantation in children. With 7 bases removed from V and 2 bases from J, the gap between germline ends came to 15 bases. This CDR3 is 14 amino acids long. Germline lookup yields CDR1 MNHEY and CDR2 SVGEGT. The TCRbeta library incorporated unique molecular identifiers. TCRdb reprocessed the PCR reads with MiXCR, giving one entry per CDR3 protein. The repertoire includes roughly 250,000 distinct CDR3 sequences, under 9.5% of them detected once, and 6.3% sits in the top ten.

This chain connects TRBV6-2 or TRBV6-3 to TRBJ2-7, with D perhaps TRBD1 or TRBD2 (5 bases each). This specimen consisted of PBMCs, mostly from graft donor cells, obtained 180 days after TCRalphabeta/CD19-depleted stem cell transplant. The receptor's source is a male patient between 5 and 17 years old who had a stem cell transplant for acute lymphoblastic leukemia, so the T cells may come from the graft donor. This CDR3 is CASMYGTKAYEQYF. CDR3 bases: TGTGCCAGCATGTACGGGACGAAAGCCTACGAGCAGTACTTC.